This is a list of T cell receptor beta chains from one sample in a study of T cell repertoires in cytomegalovirus infection. These TCRs are of unknown antigen specificity. In TCRdb, the reads were re-called with MiXCR into one record per CDR3 protein. The table lists just over 450,000 distinct CDR3 sequences, about 44% of them singletons. Sequenced material: cultured PBMCs, taken from culture after CMV antigen stimulation. Receptors were obtained from a human donor in good health (CMV status not recorded). Some clones in this sample may be carry-over from other donors' samples. Each CDR3 is given with its conserved first and last residue. D genes are given only for firm matches. Clone size is shown for a subset of rows, as once, few, many or a class of expanded clone.

j_call v_call d_call cdr3_length clone_size cdr3_nt cdr3_aa
TRBJ2-1 TRBV11-3 TRBD2 13 . TGTGCCAGCAGCTTAGGTGCAAGACTAGCGCAGTTCTTC CASSLGARLAQFF
TRBJ2-1 TRBV12-3/TRBV12-4 . 16 . TGTGCCAGCGGCGCCCGTGGGGGAGTTGCCTACAATGAGCAGTTCTTC CASGARGGVAYNEQFF
TRBJ2-3 TRBV20-1 . 16 few TGCAGTTCAGAGTGGACCCTGAAGCGGTCCACAGATACGCAGTATTTT CSSEWTLKRSTDTQYF
TRBJ2-1 TRBV29-1 TRBD2 13 few TGCAGTGCCTATTCCGGGGGGTACAATGAGCAGTTCTTC CSAYSGGYNEQFF
TRBJ2-5 TRBV7-2 . 14 few TGTGCCAGCAGCTTAGTAACCCGGGGTGAGACCCAGTACTTC CASSLVTRGETQYF
TRBJ2-7 TRBV7-8 . 13 . TGTGCCAGCAGCTATAGCGGCACCTACGAGCAGTACTTC CASSYSGTYEQYF
TRBJ2-7 TRBV5-1 . 17 . TGCGCCAGCAGCCATGGGGATGTAACACAGCCTACCTACGAGCAGTACTTC CASSHGDVTQPTYEQYF
TRBJ2-1 TRBV7-2 TRBD2 15 few TGTGCCAGCAGCCCGAGACTAGCGGGAGGCCCAGGGCAGTTCTTC CASSPRLAGGPGQFF
TRBJ1-5 TRBV2 . 16 . TGTGCCAGCAGTGAAGCGCTTCGGCATAGCAATCAGCCCCAGCATTTT CASSEALRHSNQPQHF
TRBJ2-7 TRBV7-2 . 15 many TGTGCCAGCAGTTCACGGGTAGGGGTGGTCCACGAGCAGTACTTC CASSSRVGVVHEQYF
TRBJ2-3 TRBV6-5 . 15 once TGTGCCAGCAGTTACATGCTTACTGGCACAGATACGCAGTATTTT CASSYMLTGTDTQYF
TRBJ1-2 TRBV5-6 . 14 few TGTGCCAGCAGCTTGCCCGACGGGACTTATGGCTACACCTTC CASSLPDGTYGYTF